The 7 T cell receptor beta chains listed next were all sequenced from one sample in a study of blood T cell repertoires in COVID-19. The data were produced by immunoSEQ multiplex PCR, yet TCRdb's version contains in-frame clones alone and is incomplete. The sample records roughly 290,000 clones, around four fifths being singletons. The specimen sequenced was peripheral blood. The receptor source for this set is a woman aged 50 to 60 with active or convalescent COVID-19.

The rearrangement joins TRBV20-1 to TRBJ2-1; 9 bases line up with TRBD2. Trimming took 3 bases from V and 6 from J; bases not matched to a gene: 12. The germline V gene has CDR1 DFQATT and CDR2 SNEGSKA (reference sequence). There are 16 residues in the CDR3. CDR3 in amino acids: CSASAWTAGGPNEQFF. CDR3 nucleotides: TGCAGTGCTAGTGCTTGGACGGCGGGAGGGCCCAATGAGCAGTTCTTC.

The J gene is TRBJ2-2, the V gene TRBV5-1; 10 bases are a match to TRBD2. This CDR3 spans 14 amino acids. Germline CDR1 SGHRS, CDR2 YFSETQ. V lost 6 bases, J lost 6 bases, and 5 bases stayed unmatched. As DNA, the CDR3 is TGCGCCAGCACTCAGAGCGGGAGGGCCGGGGAGCTGTTTTTT. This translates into CASTQSGRAGELFF.

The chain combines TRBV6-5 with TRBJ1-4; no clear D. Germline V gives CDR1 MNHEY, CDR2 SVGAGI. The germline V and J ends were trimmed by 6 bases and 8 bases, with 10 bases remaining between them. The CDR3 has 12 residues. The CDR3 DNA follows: TGTGCCAGCAGCCGACACGGCGAAAAACTGTTTTTT. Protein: CASSRHGEKLFF.

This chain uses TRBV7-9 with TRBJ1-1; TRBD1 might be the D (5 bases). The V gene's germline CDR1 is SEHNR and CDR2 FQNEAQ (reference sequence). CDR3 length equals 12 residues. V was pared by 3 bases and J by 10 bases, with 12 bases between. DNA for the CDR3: TGTGCCAGCAGCTTTTTGGGGGGGAGAGCTTTCTTT. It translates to CASSFLGGRAFF.

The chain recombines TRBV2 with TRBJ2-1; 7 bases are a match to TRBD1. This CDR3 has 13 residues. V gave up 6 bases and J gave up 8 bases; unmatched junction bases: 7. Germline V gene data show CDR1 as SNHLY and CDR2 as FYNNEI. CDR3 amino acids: CASRAEQGYEQFF. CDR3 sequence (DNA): TGTGCCAGCAGGGCGGAACAGGGGTATGAGCAGTTCTTC.

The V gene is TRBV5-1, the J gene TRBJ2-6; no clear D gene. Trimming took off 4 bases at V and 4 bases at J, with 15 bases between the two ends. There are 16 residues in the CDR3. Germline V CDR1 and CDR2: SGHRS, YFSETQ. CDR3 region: CASSATGPKGANVLTF. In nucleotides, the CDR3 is TGCGCCAGCAGCGCTACCGGTCCCAAGGGGGCCAACGTCCTGACTTTC. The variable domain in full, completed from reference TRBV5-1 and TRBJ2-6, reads KAGVTQTPRYLIKTRGQQVTLSCSPISGHRSVSWYQQTPGQGLQFLFEYFSETQRNKGNFPGRFSGRQFSNSRSEMNVSTLELGDSALYLCASSATGPKGANVLTFGAGSRLTVL.

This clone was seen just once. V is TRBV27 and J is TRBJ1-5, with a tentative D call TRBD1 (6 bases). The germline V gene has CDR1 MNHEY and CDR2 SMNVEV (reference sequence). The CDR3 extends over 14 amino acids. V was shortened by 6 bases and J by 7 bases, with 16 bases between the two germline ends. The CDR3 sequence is CASSLGAARQPQHF. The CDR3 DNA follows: TGTGCCAGCAGCCTGGGGGCCGCCAGGCAGCCCCAGCATTTT.